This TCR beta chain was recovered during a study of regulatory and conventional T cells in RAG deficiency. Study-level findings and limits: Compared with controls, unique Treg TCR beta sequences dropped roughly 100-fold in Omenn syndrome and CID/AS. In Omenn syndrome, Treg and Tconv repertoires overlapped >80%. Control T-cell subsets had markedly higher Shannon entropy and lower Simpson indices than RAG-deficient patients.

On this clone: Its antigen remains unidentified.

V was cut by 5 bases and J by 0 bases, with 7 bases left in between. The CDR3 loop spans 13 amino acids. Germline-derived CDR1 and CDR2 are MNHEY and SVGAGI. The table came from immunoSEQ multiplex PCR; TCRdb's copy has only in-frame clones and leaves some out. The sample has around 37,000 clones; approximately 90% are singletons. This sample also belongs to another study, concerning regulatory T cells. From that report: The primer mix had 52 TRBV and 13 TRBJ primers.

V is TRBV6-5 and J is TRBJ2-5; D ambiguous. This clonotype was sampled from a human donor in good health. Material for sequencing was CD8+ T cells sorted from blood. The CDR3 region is CASSIQYQETQYF. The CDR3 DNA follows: TGTGCCAGCAGTATACAGTACCAAGAGACCCAGTACTTC.